This is a list of T cell receptor beta chains from one sample in a study of blood T cells in healthy people across ages. TCRdb ran MiXCR on the 5' RACE reads and lists one entry per CDR3 protein. The repertoire holds fewer than 1,200,000 distinct CDR3 sequences, approximately 26% seen once, with less than 0.85% in the top ten. This same sample was also part of a study on T cells of mothers and their children.

The sequenced material came from blood. These TCRs come from a girl aged 2-10 years in good health. CDR3s include the opening cysteine and the closing phenylalanine or tryptophan. The D gene is left open where the match is weak. A clone size is listed for some rows: how often the clone was seen (once, few, many), or a class if it is expanded.

cdr3_aa,cdr3_nt,v_call,d_call,j_call,clone_size
CASGFAKNIQYF,TGTGCTAGTGGCTTCGCCAAAAACATTCAGTACTTC,TRBV12-5,.,TRBJ2-4,once
CASSMTSGRGEQYF,TGTGCCAGCAGCATGACTAGCGGGAGAGGCGAGCAGTACTTC,TRBV5-6,TRBD2,TRBJ2-7,few
CASSYGGTGGYGYTF,TGTGCCAGCAGTTACGGGGGGACAGGGGGGTATGGCTACACCTTC,TRBV6-5,TRBD1,TRBJ1-2,.
CSVVLSGLGEGYTF,TGCAGCGTAGTTCTCTCGGGGCTCGGGGAGGGCTACACCTTC,TRBV29-1,.,TRBJ1-2,few
CASSVKGLAQDTQYF,TGTGCCAGCAGCGTTAAAGGGCTAGCCCAAGATACGCAGTATTTT,TRBV9,.,TRBJ2-3,.
CASSLDVRGELFF,TGTGCCAGCAGCTTAGATGTCCGCGGGGAGCTGTTTTTT,TRBV7-3,.,TRBJ2-2,.
CASSQGRNWINEQFF,TGCGCCAGCAGCCAAGGGCGGAACTGGATCAATGAGCAGTTCTTC,TRBV4-1,.,TRBJ2-1,.
CASSPGDEYSYNEQFF,TGCGCCAGCAGTCCAGGGGATGAGTACTCCTACAATGAGCAGTTCTTC,TRBV5-1,.,TRBJ2-1,.
CASSPVPGANVLTF,TGTGCCAGCAGTCCGGTTCCCGGGGCCAACGTCCTGACTTTC,TRBV27,.,TRBJ2-6,few
CSARDREGLDTQYF,TGCAGTGCTAGAGATCGCGAAGGTCTAGATACGCAGTATTTT,TRBV20-1,.,TRBJ2-3,few
CASSVSGAEYNEQFF,TGTGCCAGCAGCGTTAGTGGAGCGGAATACAATGAGCAGTTCTTC,TRBV9,.,TRBJ2-1,few
CSGPGTGLIGTEAFF,TGCAGTGGTCCCGGGACAGGACTTATAGGGACTGAAGCTTTCTTT,TRBV20-1,TRBD1,TRBJ1-1,.
CASSQDWTGDYEQYF,TGCGCCAGCAGCCAAGACTGGACAGGGGACTACGAGCAGTACTTC,TRBV4-3,TRBD1,TRBJ2-7,few
CSVGHTDYEQYF,TGCAGCGTTGGACACACCGACTACGAGCAGTACTTC,TRBV29-1,.,TRBJ2-7,.
CASSSGTSSYEQYF,TGTGCCAGCAGTTCCGGAACTAGCAGTTACGAGCAGTACTTC,TRBV12-3/TRBV12-4,.,TRBJ2-7,.
CASSFSGLGNTIYF,TGTGCCAGCAGCTTTTCCGGGCTTGGAAACACCATATATTTT,TRBV7-2,.,TRBJ1-3,.
CASSQEAGGFGNEQFF,TGTGCCAGCAGCCAAGAGGCGGGGGGATTTGGGAATGAGCAGTTCTTC,TRBV4-2,TRBD2,TRBJ2-1,.
CASSPSSTGYEQYF,TGCGCCAGCAGCCCAAGTTCAACGGGCTACGAGCAGTACTTC,TRBV4-3,.,TRBJ2-7,few
CASSKWDIPNSPLHF,TGTGCCAGCAGTAAATGGGACATACCAAATTCACCCCTCCACTTT,TRBV9,.,TRBJ1-6,.
CASSLPGGVDGYTF,TGTGCCAGCAGCTTACCCGGGGGGGTGGATGGCTACACCTTC,TRBV7-2,.,TRBJ1-2,.
CASSSVAGSAYNEQFF,TGTGCCAGCAGCTCCGTAGCGGGGAGCGCCTACAATGAGCAGTTCTTC,TRBV7-2,TRBD2,TRBJ2-1,once
CASQGSHYEQYF,TGCGCCAGCCAGGGCAGTCACTACGAGCAGTACTTC,TRBV5-1,.,TRBJ2-7,few
CSARLAARTDTQYF,TGCAGTGCCAGACTAGCGGCTCGCACAGATACGCAGTATTTT,TRBV20-1,TRBD2,TRBJ2-3,once
CASSRAPSNEKLFF,TGCGCCAGCAGTCGAGCCCCCTCTAATGAAAAACTGTTTTTT,TRBV4-1,.,TRBJ1-4,few
CASSQSVGSYEQYF,TGCGCCAGCAGCCAATCGGTCGGTTCCTACGAGCAGTACTTC,TRBV4-1,.,TRBJ2-7,few
CATSRGSGDTGELFF,TGTGCCACCAGCAGAGGTTCGGGGGACACCGGGGAGCTGTTTTTT,TRBV15,.,TRBJ2-2,few
CASSQMRGYEQYF,TGCGCCAGCAGCCAAATGAGGGGGTACGAGCAGTACTTC,TRBV4-3,.,TRBJ2-7,.
CSASKQGMGNTIYF,TGCAGTGCCAGCAAACAGGGGATGGGAAACACCATATATTTT,TRBV20-1,TRBD1,TRBJ1-3,.
CASSLGQIQEAQYF,TGCGCCAGCAGCTTGGGACAGATCCAAGAGGCCCAGTACTTC,TRBV5-1,.,TRBJ2-5,once
CASTIRTGNEQFF,TGTGCCAGCACCATAAGGACGGGTAATGAGCAGTTCTTC,TRBV27,.,TRBJ2-1,few
CASRPGTLYNEQFF,TGTGCCAGCAGACCCGGGACTTTGTACAATGAGCAGTTCTTC,TRBV12-3/TRBV12-4,.,TRBJ2-1,few
CASSLGGWPGWNEQFF,TGTGCCAGCAGCTTAGGGGGATGGCCGGGGTGGAATGAGCAGTTCTTC,TRBV7-8,.,TRBJ2-1,.
CASSSWDLNGYGYTF,TGTGCCAGCAGCTCCTGGGACCTAAACGGATATGGCTACACCTTC,TRBV7-9,.,TRBJ1-2,.
CATSRERVAGGPRETQYF,TGTGCCACCAGCAGAGAGAGGGTAGCGGGAGGGCCCCGAGAGACCCAGTACTTC,TRBV15,TRBD2,TRBJ2-5,few
CASGLGWGHGKNIQYF,TGTGCTAGTGGTTTGGGCTGGGGACACGGGAAAAACATTCAGTACTTC,TRBV12-5,.,TRBJ2-4,.